The 13 T cell receptor beta chains in this list originate from one sample, sequenced in a study of blood T cells in healthy people across ages. Primed by a sample-barcoded 5' primer and a J-beta primer mix, a second PCR proceeded for about 7 to 11 cycles. TCRdb reanalysed the 5' RACE reads using MiXCR and keeps one entry per CDR3 protein. Of 850,000 to 1,100,000 distinct CDR3 sequences listed, roughly two fifths are singletons. Sequencing was performed on blood. The receptors stem from a man in his late teens or twenties in good health.

The genes are TRBV6-2 or TRBV6-3 and TRBJ1-1; weak D call: TRBD1 (5 bases). Germline CDR1 reads MNHEY; CDR2 reads SVGEGT. Trimming removed 2 bases at V and 0 bases at J, with 22 bases between. The CDR3 extends over 19 amino acids. CDR3 region: CASSYRGLMDHIMNTEAFF. The DNA for the CDR3 is TGTGCCAGCAGTTACAGGGGTTTGATGGATCATATTATGAACACTGAAGCTTTCTTT.

The rearrangement joins TRBV20-1 to TRBJ2-7, with D perhaps TRBD2 (6 bases). Trimming pared 7 bases from V and 1 base from J, leaving 14 bases between. The CDR3 covers 13 residues. Germline-derived CDR1 and CDR2 are DFQATT and SNEGSKA (reference sequence). CDR3 sequence reads: CSVLRGTSYEQYF. In DNA form, the CDR3 reads TGCAGTGTCCTCCGCGGGACTTCCTACGAGCAGTACTTC.

This clonotype was counted between two and nine times. The gene calls are TRBV20-1 and TRBJ2-7; D gene unclear. This CDR3 contains 12 residues. Trimming cost V 3 bases and J 0 bases, with 6 bases left between them. Germline V gene data show CDR1 as DFQATT and CDR2 as SNEGSKA (reference sequence). The CDR3 protein is CSARFPSYEQYF. The CDR3 DNA is TGCAGTGCTAGGTTTCCCTCCTACGAGCAGTACTTC.

The rearrangement uses TRBV2 and TRBJ2-4; D is unresolved. Germline V gene data show CDR1 as SNHLY and CDR2 as FYNNEI. The CDR3 runs 14 residues. V was trimmed by 7 bases and J by 0 bases, leaving 10 bases between them. The DNA for the CDR3 is TGTGCCAGCATTCGGACCCTAGCCAAAAACATTCAGTACTTC. This encodes CASIRTLAKNIQYF.

A few counts support this clonotype. The chain uses TRBV5-1 and TRBJ2-6, with 7 bases that match TRBD1. Germline CDR1 reads SGHRS; CDR2 reads YFSETQ. V shed 0 bases and J 0 bases; nucleotides not matched to a gene: 6. The CDR3 sequence is 18 residues long. DNA for the CDR3: TGCGCCAGCAGCTTGGCCGACAGGGTTAGCTCTGGGGCCAACGTCCTGACTTTC. It is translated as CASSLADRVSSGANVLTF.

This clonotype showed up many times. The chain has TRBV29-1 and TRBJ1-2; TRBD1 aligns across 7 bases. From germline, CDR1 is SQVTM and CDR2 ANQGSEA. The CDR3 is 14 amino acids. J gave up 8 bases and V 1 base, and 10 bases lay outside the gene matches. The CDR3, as DNA: TGCAGCGTTGAAGTTGCCCGACAGGGAGGCGGCTACACCTTC. Its protein product is CSVEVARQGGGYTF. Based on the CDR3 plus reference TRBV29-1 and TRBJ1-2, the full variable domain is SAVISQKPSRDICQRGTSLTIQCQVDSQVTMMFWYRQQPGQSLTLIATANQGSEATYESGFVIDKFPISRPNLTFSTLTVSNMSPEDSSIYLCSVEVARQGGGYTFGSGTRLTVV.

The V gene is TRBV19, the J gene TRBJ1-1; TRBD1 matches 11 bases. The CDR3 spans 17 residues. Germline V lookup: CDR1 LNHDA, CDR2 SQIVND (reference sequence). The J segment lost 2 bases and the V segment lost 6 bases, leaving 11 bases of the junction unmatched. CDR3 nucleotide sequence: TGTGCCAGTAGGATCGGTCGGGACAGGGGGTCCAACACTGAAGCTTTCTTT. Translated, it gives CASRIGRDRGSNTEAFF.

This sequence joins TRBV20-1 and TRBJ1-1; D is unresolved. Germline-derived CDR1 and CDR2 are DFQATT and SNEGSKA (reference sequence). The CDR3 spans 16 residues. V was clipped by 6 bases and J by 2 bases, with 22 bases between them. The CDR3 nucleotides read TGCAGTGCCTCAACCCCGACCGGCGGGAGTAACACTGAAGCTTTCTTT. Amino acid sequence: CSASTPTGGSNTEAFF.

This clonotype was picked up a small number of times. The J gene is TRBJ2-3, the V gene TRBV7-2; maybe TRBD1 (7 bases). The V end lost 5 bases, the J end lost 2 bases, and 11 bases lay between the germline ends. This CDR3 contains 14 residues. CDR1 and CDR2 from the germline V gene are SGHTA and FQGNSA. The CDR3 DNA follows: TGTGCCAGCAGCGCGGGACAGCCCACAGATACGCAGTATTTT. Protein: CASSAGQPTDTQYF.

The chain links TRBV5-1 to TRBJ1-2; tentatively, D is TRBD1 (5 bases). The CDR3 is 12 residues long. V was cut by 5 bases and J by 6 bases, with 11 bases left in between. In germline, CDR1 is SGHRS, CDR2 YFSETQ. The CDR3 sequence: CASSMGRHGYTF. The CDR3 nucleotides are TGCGCCAGCAGTATGGGGCGCCATGGCTACACCTTC.

This clonotype was seen only a few times. The chain is built from TRBV5-1 and TRBJ1-3; no firm D call. Germline CDR1 and CDR2: SGHRS and YFSETQ. V was clipped by 0 bases and J by 2 bases, with 12 bases between them. The CDR3 covers 16 residues. CDR3 in DNA: TGCGCCAGCAGCTTGGTAGCAGCTTCGGCTGGAAACACCATATATTTT. It specifies CASSLVAASAGNTIYF.

Only a few counts were recorded for this clonotype. The chain uses TRBV4-1 and TRBJ1-5; D remains unclear. CDR1 and CDR2 (germline): MGHRA, YSYEKL. This CDR3 spans 14 amino acids. Trimming shortened V by 3 bases and J by 3 bases, and 9 bases separated the two germline ends. The CDR3 reads CASSHPSNNQPQHF. The CDR3 region has the DNA TGCGCCAGCAGCCATCCAAGCAACAATCAGCCCCAGCATTTT.

This chain uses TRBV20-1 with TRBJ2-3; D is possibly TRBD2 (5 bases). Germline V gene lookup returns CDR1 DFQATT and CDR2 SNEGSKA (reference sequence). CDR3 length: 14 residues. V was trimmed by 3 bases and J by 0 bases, leaving 10 bases between them. The CDR3 protein is CSASRGPSTDTQYF. In DNA form, the CDR3 reads TGCAGTGCTAGCCGGGGTCCAAGCACAGATACGCAGTATTTT.